The next 5 T cell receptor beta chains were all read from a single sample in a study of T cell repertoires in cytomegalovirus infection. Their cognate antigens are unknown. TCRdb re-called the reads through MiXCR, storing one row per CDR3 protein. There are about 900,000 distinct CDR3 sequences in the sample; approximately 31% occur only once, and over 12% lies in the top ten. This material consisted of cultured CD8+ T cells from PBMCs, taken from culture after CMV antigen stimulation. These receptors originate from a human donor in good health (CMV status not recorded). Some clones in this sample may be carry-over from other donors' samples.

This sequence joins TRBV25-1 and TRBJ2-7; 9 bases are a match to TRBD1. The germline CDR1 and CDR2 sequences are MGHDK and SYGVNS. This CDR3 is built from 15 residues. The V segment lost 8 bases and the J segment 4 bases; nucleotides outside the gene matches: 12. CDR3 loop: CASGAPGQGVYEQYF. The CDR3 DNA follows: TGTGCCAGCGGAGCCCCGGGACAGGGTGTGTACGAGCAGTACTTC.

The J gene is TRBJ1-1, the V gene TRBV19, with a tentative D call TRBD1 (6 bases). The CDR3 runs to 13 residues. Germline CDR1 and CDR2: LNHDA and SQIVND (reference sequence). V was clipped by 6 bases and J by 5 bases, with 13 bases between them. The CDR3 DNA reads as TGTGCCAGTAGCGTGGACAGTTTTACTGAAGCTTTCTTT. Translating it yields CASSVDSFTEAFF.

This rearrangement joins TRBV7-9 to TRBJ1-2; no clear D gene. The V gene lost 1 base and the J gene lost 3 bases, with 9 bases spanning the gap. Germline CDR1 reads SEHNR; CDR2 reads FQNEAQ (reference sequence). The length of the CDR3 is 14 residues. The DNA for the CDR3 is TGTGCCAGCAGCTTAGGGAAGGGAGACTATGGCTACACCTTC. Its translation: CASSLGKGDYGYTF. Filled out from reference TRBV7-9 and TRBJ1-2, the complete variable domain reads DTGVSQNPRHKITKRGQNVTFRCDPISEHNRLYWYRQTLGQGPEFLTYFQNEAQLEKSRLLSDRFSAERPKGSFSTLEIQRTEQGDSAMYLCASSLGKGDYGYTFGSGTRLTVV.

The chain employs TRBV7-6 and TRBJ2-1; perhaps TRBD2 as D (6 bases). V was cut by 2 bases and J by 2 bases, with 19 bases left in between. The CDR3 runs to 18 residues. From germline, CDR1 is SGHVS and CDR2 FNYEAQ. CDR3 in amino acids: CASSLNSRRAGPYNEQFF. The CDR3 DNA follows: TGTGCCAGCAGCTTAAATTCCAGGAGGGCGGGCCCCTACAATGAGCAGTTCTTC.

There are a few counts of this clonotype. This chain connects TRBV24-1 to TRBJ2-1; 12 bases are shared with TRBD2. Trimming at V came to 4 bases and at J to 3 bases, leaving 6 bases not matched to a gene. From germline, CDR1 is KGHDR and CDR2 SFDVKD. The CDR3 loop spans 17 amino acids. CDR3 in DNA: TGTGCCACCAGTGAAGGAGGACTAGCGGGGTTCTACAATGAGCAGTTCTTC. It is translated as CATSEGGLAGFYNEQFF.